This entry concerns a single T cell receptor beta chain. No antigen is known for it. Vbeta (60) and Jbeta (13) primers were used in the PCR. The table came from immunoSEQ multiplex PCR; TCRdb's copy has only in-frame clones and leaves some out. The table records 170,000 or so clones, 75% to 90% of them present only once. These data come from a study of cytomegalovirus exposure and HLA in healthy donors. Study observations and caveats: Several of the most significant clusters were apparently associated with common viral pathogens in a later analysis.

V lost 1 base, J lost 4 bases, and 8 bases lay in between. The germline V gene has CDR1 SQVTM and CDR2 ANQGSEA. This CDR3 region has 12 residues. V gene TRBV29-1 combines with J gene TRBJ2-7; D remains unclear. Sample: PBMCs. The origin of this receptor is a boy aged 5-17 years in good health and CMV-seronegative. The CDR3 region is CSVEGQTYEQYF. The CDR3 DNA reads TGCAGCGTTGAAGGCCAGACATACGAGCAGTACTTC.